This section outlines one T cell receptor beta chain sequence together with its context. Assay: immunoSEQ multiplex PCR; the TCRdb copy retains only in-frame clones and omits some. The sample shows roughly 140,000 clones, about nine tenths of them seen only once. This record belongs to a study of blood T cell repertoires in COVID-19. The CDR3 is made up of 17 amino acids. The V and J ends lost 1 base and 1 base respectively, with 14 bases between them. Germline CDR1 is SGHTA and CDR2 is FQGTGA. The chain combines TRBV7-3 with TRBJ2-1, with D possibly being TRBD2 (7 bases). Sequenced input: peripheral blood. The sequence was obtained from a man aged 45-65 years with active or convalescent COVID-19. CDR3 coding DNA: TGTGCCAGCAGCTTAAGTCCGGGGGGCTTTTCCTACAATGAGCAGTTCTTC. As protein: CASSLSPGGFSYNEQFF. The variable domain in full, with the rest retrieved from reference TRBV7-3 and TRBJ2-1, is GAGVSQTPSNKVTEKGKYVELRCDPISGHTALYWYRQSLGQGPEFLIYFQGTGAADDSGLPNDRFFAVRPEGSVSTLKIQRTERGDSAVYLCASSLSPGGFSYNEQFFGPGTRLTVL.